Below are 23 T cell receptor beta chains sequenced from a single sample in a study of cytomegalovirus exposure and HLA in healthy donors. Both 60 Vbeta primers and 13 Jbeta primers went into the PCR. This table comes from immunoSEQ multiplex PCR, and its TCRdb copy is limited to in-frame clones, with some not included. In the table there are around 190,000 clones, 65% to 80% of which are singletons. The sequencing input was PBMCs. All receptors derive from a woman aged 30 to 39 in good health and CMV-seropositive.

This chain joins TRBV30 and TRBJ2-5; D is ambiguous. Judging by the DNA end, TRBJ2-7 fits better; the J call may be wrong. The CDR3 extends over 12 amino acids. Germline CDR1 reads GTSNPN; CDR2 reads SVGIG (reference sequence). The chain's CDR3 is CAWSKVPYEQYF. In nucleotides, the CDR3 is TGTGCCTGGAGTAAAGTCCCCTACGAGCAGTACTTC.

This rearrangement joins TRBV4-1 to TRBJ2-4; the D is unclear. The ends were cut back, 2 bases at V and 6 bases at J, with 14 bases in the middle. The CDR3 totals 15 residues. CDR1 MGHRA and CDR2 YSYEKL come from the germline V gene. The CDR3 spells CASSQPWLKSNIQYF. CDR3 nucleotides: TGCGCCAGCAGCCAACCCTGGCTGAAGTCAAACATTCAGTACTTC.

V usage is TRBV19 and J usage is TRBJ1-6, with 8 positions matching TRBD1. The CDR3 sequence is 14 residues long. Germline CDR1 and CDR2: LNHDA and SQIVND (reference sequence). The V segment lost 1 base and the J segment 10 bases; nucleotides outside the gene matches: 3. The CDR3 DNA reads as TGTGCCAGTAGTATAGGGGCAGGGGGCTCACCCCTCCACTTT. It specifies CASSIGAGGSPLHF.

This clone came up once. This chain links TRBV28 with TRBJ1-2; 7 bases are a match to TRBD1. Germline V gives CDR1 MDHEN, CDR2 SYDVKM. This CDR3 is built from 16 residues. The V gene end was trimmed by 3 bases and the J gene end by 2 bases; junction bases not matched to a gene: 9. DNA for the CDR3: TGTGCCAGCAGTTTCCCCAGGGGGGATCCCAACTATGGCTACACCTTC. It specifies CASSFPRGDPNYGYTF.

This clone showed up just a few times. This chain links TRBV9 with TRBJ1-1; D gene ambiguous. The V gene's germline CDR1 is SGDLS and CDR2 YYNGEE. The length of the CDR3 is 17 residues. V was clipped by 3 bases and J by 0 bases, with 18 bases between them. CDR3 protein: CASSAHEAVEMNTEAFF. For the CDR3, the DNA is TGTGCCAGCAGCGCCCACGAGGCGGTCGAGATGAACACTGAAGCTTTCTTT.

This clone was detected only once. The CDR3 sequence: CASSLARGDGKLFF. The CDR3 DNA sequence: TGTGCCAGCAGCTTAGCCAGGGGAGATGGAAAACTGTTTTTT. The chain employs TRBV7-8 and TRBJ1-4, with D possibly being TRBD1 (6 bases). There are 14 residues in the CDR3. Trimming pared 0 bases from V and 10 bases from J, leaving 12 bases between. Germline V gene sequence: CDR1 SGHVS, CDR2 FQNEAQ.

The V call is TRBV7-2, the J call TRBJ1-2, with TRBD1 as a possible D gene (5 bases). V lost 3 bases and J 8 bases, leaving 19 bases between the germline ends. Germline assignment: CDR1 SGHTA and CDR2 FQGNSA. CDR3 length: 15 amino acids. CDR3 protein: CASSLGFGGRGGYTF. The CDR3 region has the DNA TGTGCCAGCAGCTTGGGGTTCGGGGGTAGAGGCGGCTACACCTTC.

This CDR3 is CASLIQGVEKLFF. The CDR3 coding sequence is TGTGCCAGCCTAATCCAGGGGGTTGAAAAACTGTTTTTT. The chain joins TRBV5-6 to TRBJ1-4; 7 positions agree with TRBD1. CDR3 length: 13 residues. Per germline, CDR1 SGHDT and CDR2 YYEEEE. V lost 7 bases to trimming and J lost 7 bases; unmatched junction nucleotides: 7.

This clone was found a few times. This chain connects TRBV6-4 to TRBJ2-1; TRBD2 matches at 11 bases. The V segment lost 3 bases and the J segment 7 bases; nucleotides outside the gene matches: 5. The germline CDR1 and CDR2 sequences are MRHNA and SNTAGT. The CDR3 contains 15 residues. As DNA, the CDR3 is TGTGCCAGCAGTGAAACTAGCGGGAGCGGTAATGAGCAGTTCTTC. It yields the protein CASSETSGSGNEQFF.

The V and J genes are TRBV4-1 and TRBJ2-1; a weak D match, TRBD2 (7 bases). The germline gives CDR1 MGHRA, CDR2 YSYEKL. CDR3 length: 13 amino acids. Deletions cut 4 bases from V and 10 bases from J, with 14 bases between. Here the CDR3 reads CASSLGGPQEQFF. The CDR3, as DNA: TGCGCCAGCAGCCTCGGGGGGCCGCAGGAGCAGTTCTTC.

The chain uses TRBV11-3 and TRBJ2-1, with TRBD1 matching 7 bases. CDR3 size: 15 residues. CDR1 and CDR2 (germline): SGHNT, YENEEA. Trimming cost V 6 bases and J 10 bases; bases outside gene matches: 15. The CDR3 DNA reads as TGTGCCAGCAGACCGGGACAGAACCCCCAGGAGGAGCAGTTCTTC. The encoded protein is CASRPGQNPQEEQFF.

The gene calls are TRBV9 and TRBJ2-6; TRBD1 is a possible D gene (6 bases). The CDR3 runs to 17 residues. Trimming pared 0 bases from V and 0 bases from J, leaving 10 bases between. In germline, CDR1 is SGDLS, CDR2 YYNGEE. The CDR3 is CASSVARGSSGANVLTF. CDR3 sequence (DNA): TGTGCCAGCAGCGTAGCTAGGGGGAGCTCTGGGGCCAACGTCCTGACTTTC.

This clone was observed a few times. The J gene is TRBJ1-4, the V gene TRBV7-2, with D possibly TRBD1 on 5 matching bases. The CDR3 is 13 residues long. Trimming pared 5 bases from V and 10 bases from J, leaving 14 bases between. Germline assignment: CDR1 SGHTA and CDR2 FQGNSA. The CDR3 loop reads CASSPGGTGKLFF. The CDR3 DNA follows: TGTGCCAGCAGCCCTGGAGGGACCGGAAAACTGTTTTTT. The full variable domain, its missing parts supplied by reference TRBV7-2 and TRBJ1-4, is GAGVSQSPSNKVTEKGKDVELRCDPISGHTALYWYRQSLGQGLEFLIYFQGNSAPDKSGLPSDRFSAERTGGSVSTLTIQRTQQEDSAVYLCASSPGGTGKLFFGSGTQLSVL.

This chain uses TRBV7-2 with TRBJ1-5, with a possible D match to TRBD1 (5 bases). The length of the CDR3 is 15 residues. V lost 5 bases and J lost 6, with 17 bases in between. Germline CDR1 is SGHTA and CDR2 is FQGNSA. The CDR3 loop reads CASSGPAGMGQPQHF. The DNA of the CDR3 is TGTGCCAGCAGCGGCCCCGCAGGGATGGGTCAGCCCCAGCATTTT. Based on the CDR3 plus reference TRBV7-2 and TRBJ1-5, the full variable domain is GAGVSQSPSNKVTEKGKDVELRCDPISGHTALYWYRQSLGQGLEFLIYFQGNSAPDKSGLPSDRFSAERTGGSVSTLTIQRTQQEDSAVYLCASSGPAGMGQPQHFGDGTRLSIL.

This clone has a handful of counts. J is TRBJ1-1 and V is TRBV2; tentative D call: TRBD1 (6 bases). V dropped 9 bases and J dropped 1 base, with 21 bases sitting between them. The germline CDR1 and CDR2 sequences are SNHLY and FYNNEI. The CDR3 totals 16 residues. The CDR3 here is CASQGSRTIGNTEAFF. CDR3 bases: TGTGCCAGTCAGGGGTCGAGGACCATCGGGAACACTGAAGCTTTCTTT.

This sequence joins TRBV11-2 and TRBJ1-2, with 7 positions matching TRBD1. V was clipped by 5 bases and J by 13 bases; unmatched bases: 10. The CDR3 has 12 residues. Germline V gives CDR1 SGHAT, CDR2 FQNNGV. CDR3: CASSLGGRESTF. The CDR3 nucleotides read TGTGCCAGCAGCCTAGGGGGCAGGGAAAGCACCTTC.

This chain uses TRBV4-3 with TRBJ2-7, with D possibly matching TRBD2 (7 bases). Germline CDR1 LGHNA, CDR2 YSLEER. V shed 0 bases and J shed 0 bases, with 12 bases lying between them. The CDR3 is 16 amino acids. Written as DNA, the CDR3 is TGCGCCAGCAGCCAAGATAGGGGGGGTGCCTCCTACGAGCAGTACTTC. Amino acid sequence: CASSQDRGGASYEQYF.

This rearrangement joins TRBV2 to TRBJ2-3; D unresolved. The CDR3 length is 15 residues. V was shortened by 4 bases and J by 0 bases, with 11 bases between the two germline ends. Per the germline V gene, CDR1 is SNHLY and CDR2 is FYNNEI. CDR3 amino acids: CASSADSASTDTQYF. DNA for the CDR3: TGTGCCAGCAGTGCCGACTCCGCTAGCACAGATACGCAGTATTTT.

J is TRBJ1-1 and V is TRBV27; D perhaps matches TRBD1 (5 bases). Germline CDR1 reads MNHEY; CDR2 reads SMNVEV (reference sequence). The CDR3 is made up of 15 amino acids. V lost 5 bases to trimming and J lost 4 bases, with 17 bases between them. The CDR3: CASSDDRGTGTEAFF. In DNA form, the CDR3 reads TGTGCCAGCAGTGACGACCGCGGGACCGGCACTGAAGCTTTCTTT.

The rearrangement uses TRBV11-2 and TRBJ2-1; D is unclear. The CDR3 runs 10 residues. The V and J ends lost 7 bases and 9 bases respectively, with 7 bases between them. The V gene's germline CDR1 is SGHAT and CDR2 FQNNGV. CDR3 in DNA: TGTGCCAGCAAGCAGGCTGAGCAGTTCTTC. Its protein product is CASKQAEQFF.

The chain employs TRBV5-1 and TRBJ2-6; 10 bases agree with TRBD1. The length of the CDR3 is 20 residues. J gave up 2 bases and V 6 bases, and 17 bases lay outside the gene matches. Germline V CDR1 and CDR2: SGHRS, YFSETQ. DNA for the CDR3: TGCGCCAGCATCAGTGGGGTCCCGGGACAGGGGACAGCTGGGGCCAACGTCCTGACTTTC. It encodes CASISGVPGQGTAGANVLTF.

CDR3 in DNA: TGTGCCAGCAGTGCCACCGGGGATTCGTACGAGCAGTACTTC. Amino acid sequence: CASSATGDSYEQYF. The V and J genes are TRBV9 and TRBJ2-7; a weak D match, TRBD2 (5 bases). V dropped 5 bases and J dropped 4 bases, with 16 bases sitting between them. This CDR3 contains 14 residues. CDR1 is SGDLS and CDR2 is YYNGEE in the germline V gene.

The chain couples TRBV5-1 to TRBJ1-1; TRBD1 matches 8 bases. V shed 3 bases and J 3 bases; nucleotides not matched to a gene: 7. Germline V CDR1 and CDR2: SGHRS, YFSETQ. This CDR3 is 15 amino acids long. The CDR3 here is CASSSTGVADTEAFF. The CDR3 DNA follows: TGCGCCAGCAGCTCGACAGGGGTGGCGGACACTGAAGCTTTCTTT.